The 2 T cell receptor beta chains in this list originate from one sample, sequenced in a study of blood T cells in healthy people across ages. It was with a sample-barcoded 5' primer and a J-beta primer mix that a second PCR of about 6 to 11 cycles was run. Each CDR3 protein gets one entry after TCRdb re-called the 5' RACE reads with MiXCR. In the table there are 2 million or so distinct CDR3 sequences, 49% of which are singletons. Sample: blood. The source is a middle-aged woman in good health.

The chain couples TRBV6-1 to TRBJ2-5; D gene ambiguous. The CDR3 totals 15 residues. V lost 4 bases and J lost 5, with 17 bases in between. CDR1 MNHNS and CDR2 SASEGT come from the germline V gene. This CDR3 is CASSGLHLIQETQYF. The CDR3 nucleotides read TGTGCCAGCAGTGGATTACATCTTATCCAGGAGACCCAGTACTTC.

The chain joins TRBV5-6 to TRBJ1-2, with 7 bases identical to TRBD1. The CDR3 has 12 amino acids. J lost 9 bases, V lost 0 bases, and 2 bases had no gene match. Germline lookup yields CDR1 SGHDT and CDR2 YYEEEE. The CDR3 DNA is TGTGCCAGCAGCTTGGGACAGGGACGCTACACCTTC. It is translated as CASSLGQGRYTF.